A selection of T cell receptor beta chains follows, all from one sample in a study of cytomegalovirus exposure and HLA in healthy donors. Produced via immunoSEQ multiplex PCR; TCRdb's table is partial and in-frame only. The data hold fewer than 250,000 clones, with more than 75% observed a single time. The source material was PBMCs. The receptor source for this set is a middle-aged man in good health and CMV-seropositive. CDR3s include the opening cysteine and the closing phenylalanine or tryptophan. D genes are given only for firm matches. Clone size is stated in some rows and not others, as once, few, many or a class when expanded.

cdr3_aa: CATLGHLNYGYTF
cdr3_nt: TGTGCCACACTGGGACACCTTAACTATGGCTACACCTTC
j_call: TRBJ1-2
clone_size: NA
v_call: TRBV19
cdr3_length: 13
d_call: NA

cdr3_aa: CASSSRTEDATNEKLFF
cdr3_nt: TGTGCCAGCAGCTCTCGGACGGAGGATGCAACTAATGAAAAACTGTTTTTT
j_call: TRBJ1-4
clone_size: NA
v_call: TRBV7-9
cdr3_length: 17
d_call: NA

cdr3_aa: CASSRLAGKKDTQYF
cdr3_nt: TGTGCCAGCAGTCGACTAGCGGGAAAGAAGGATACGCAGTATTTT
j_call: TRBJ2-3
clone_size: NA
v_call: TRBV25-1
cdr3_length: 15
d_call: TRBD2

cdr3_aa: CASSNPDRGDQPQHF
cdr3_nt: TGTGCCAGCAGCAACCCGGACAGGGGAGATCAGCCCCAGCATTTT
j_call: TRBJ1-5
clone_size: once
v_call: TRBV7-8
cdr3_length: 15
d_call: TRBD1

cdr3_aa: CASSLFGVNTGELFF
cdr3_nt: TGTGCCAGCAGCTTGTTCGGGGTGAACACCGGGGAGCTGTTTTTT
j_call: TRBJ2-2
clone_size: NA
v_call: TRBV7-6
cdr3_length: 15
d_call: NA

cdr3_aa: CAWSQGGLYGYTF
cdr3_nt: TGTGCCTGGAGTCAGGGGGGCCTCTATGGCTACACCTTC
j_call: TRBJ1-2
clone_size: NA
v_call: TRBV30
cdr3_length: 13
d_call: TRBD1

cdr3_aa: CASSVNRQGSVEYGYTF
cdr3_nt: TGTGCCAGCAGCGTAAACCGACAGGGGTCGGTTGAGTATGGCTACACCTTC
j_call: TRBJ1-2
clone_size: NA
v_call: TRBV9
cdr3_length: 17
d_call: TRBD1

cdr3_aa: CASSLLGQGMLGANVLTF
cdr3_nt: TGTGCCAGCAGCTTACTGGGACAGGGAATGCTAGGGGCCAACGTCCTGACTTTC
j_call: TRBJ2-6
clone_size: NA
v_call: TRBV7-3
cdr3_length: 18
d_call: TRBD1

cdr3_aa: CASSYSDRGRGGYTF
cdr3_nt: TGTGCCAGCAGTTACTCGGACAGGGGGCGTGGGGGCTACACCTTC
j_call: TRBJ1-2
clone_size: NA
v_call: TRBV6-6
cdr3_length: 15
d_call: TRBD1

cdr3_aa: CSGRDSSSYEQYF
cdr3_nt: TGCAGCGGCCGGGACAGCAGCTCCTACGAGCAGTACTTC
j_call: TRBJ2-7
clone_size: once
v_call: TRBV29-1
cdr3_length: 13
d_call: TRBD1

cdr3_aa: CASSRPGFGTEAFF
cdr3_nt: TGTGCCAGCAGCCGCCCCGGGTTCGGCACTGAAGCTTTCTTT
j_call: TRBJ1-1
clone_size: NA
v_call: TRBV7-9
cdr3_length: 14
d_call: NA

cdr3_aa: CASSLGHRQPQHF
cdr3_nt: TGTGCCAGCAGCTTGGGACATAGACAGCCCCAGCATTTT
j_call: TRBJ1-5
clone_size: NA
v_call: TRBV7-6
cdr3_length: 13
d_call: NA

cdr3_aa: CASRPRTSGEETQYF
cdr3_nt: TGCGCCAGCAGGCCCCGGACTAGCGGGGAAGAGACCCAGTACTTC
j_call: TRBJ2-5
clone_size: NA
v_call: TRBV10-2
cdr3_length: 15
d_call: TRBD2

cdr3_aa: CASSSTGGNEQFF
cdr3_nt: TGTGCCAGCAGTTCCACCGGAGGGAATGAGCAGTTCTTC
j_call: TRBJ2-1
clone_size: NA
v_call: TRBV6-5
cdr3_length: 13
d_call: NA

cdr3_aa: CASTLKTGPGYTF
cdr3_nt: TGTGCCAGCACCCTAAAGACAGGGCCGGGCTACACCTTC
j_call: TRBJ1-2
clone_size: NA
v_call: TRBV6-5
cdr3_length: 13
d_call: TRBD1

cdr3_aa: CAWSGVRREGYEQYF
cdr3_nt: TGTGCCTGGAGTGGAGTCCGGCGGGAGGGTTACGAGCAGTACTTC
j_call: TRBJ2-7
clone_size: once
v_call: TRBV30
cdr3_length: 15
d_call: TRBD2

cdr3_aa: CASSYDGQNQPQHF
cdr3_nt: TGTGCCAGCAGTTACGATGGGCAGAATCAGCCCCAGCATTTT
j_call: TRBJ1-5
clone_size: NA
v_call: TRBV6-5
cdr3_length: 14
d_call: NA

cdr3_aa: CASSLADRGWDGYTF
cdr3_nt: TGCGCCAGCAGCTTGGCCGACAGGGGTTGGGATGGCTACACCTTC
j_call: TRBJ1-2
clone_size: NA
v_call: TRBV5-1
cdr3_length: 15
d_call: TRBD1